This T cell receptor beta chain was recovered during a study of blood T cell repertoires in COVID-19. Study-level background: The United States, Italy and Spain were the sources of the acute and convalescent COVID-19 samples.

CDR1 and CDR2 (germline): MDHEN, SYDVKM. The CDR3 consists of 14 residues. V lost 1 base and J lost 3, with 6 bases in between. Per the study methods: How many nucleated cells were present was estimated from reference gene primer amplification. Assay: immunoSEQ multiplex PCR; the TCRdb copy retains only in-frame clones and omits some. V and J calls and clone size come straight from that table; D and trimming were deduced from the DNA. The profile shows some 200,000 clones, roughly 86% of them singletons. This TCR came from a woman between 35 and 50 years old with acute or convalescent COVID-19. The J gene is TRBJ2-2, the V gene TRBV28; perhaps TRBD2 as D (5 bases). Sequences were obtained from peripheral blood. The chain's CDR3 is CASSLLEDTGELFF. DNA for the CDR3: TGTGCCAGCAGTTTATTGGAGGACACCGGGGAGCTGTTTTTT.